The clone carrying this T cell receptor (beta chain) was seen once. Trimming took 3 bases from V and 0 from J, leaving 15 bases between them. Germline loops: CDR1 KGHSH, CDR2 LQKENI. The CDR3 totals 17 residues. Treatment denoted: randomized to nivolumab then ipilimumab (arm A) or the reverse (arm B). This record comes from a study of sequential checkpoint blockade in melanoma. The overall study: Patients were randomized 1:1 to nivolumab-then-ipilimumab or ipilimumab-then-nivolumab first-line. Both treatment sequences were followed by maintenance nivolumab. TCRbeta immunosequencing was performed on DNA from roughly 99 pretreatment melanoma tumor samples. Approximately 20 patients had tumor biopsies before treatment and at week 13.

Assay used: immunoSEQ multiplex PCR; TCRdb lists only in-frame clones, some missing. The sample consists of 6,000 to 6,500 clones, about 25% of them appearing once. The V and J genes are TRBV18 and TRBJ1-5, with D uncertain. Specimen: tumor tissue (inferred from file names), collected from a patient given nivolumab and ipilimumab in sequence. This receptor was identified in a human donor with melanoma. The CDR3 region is CASSPQAVAASNQPQHF. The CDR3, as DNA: TGTGCCAGCTCACCGCAAGCGGTGGCAGCTAGCAATCAGCCCCAGCATTTT.